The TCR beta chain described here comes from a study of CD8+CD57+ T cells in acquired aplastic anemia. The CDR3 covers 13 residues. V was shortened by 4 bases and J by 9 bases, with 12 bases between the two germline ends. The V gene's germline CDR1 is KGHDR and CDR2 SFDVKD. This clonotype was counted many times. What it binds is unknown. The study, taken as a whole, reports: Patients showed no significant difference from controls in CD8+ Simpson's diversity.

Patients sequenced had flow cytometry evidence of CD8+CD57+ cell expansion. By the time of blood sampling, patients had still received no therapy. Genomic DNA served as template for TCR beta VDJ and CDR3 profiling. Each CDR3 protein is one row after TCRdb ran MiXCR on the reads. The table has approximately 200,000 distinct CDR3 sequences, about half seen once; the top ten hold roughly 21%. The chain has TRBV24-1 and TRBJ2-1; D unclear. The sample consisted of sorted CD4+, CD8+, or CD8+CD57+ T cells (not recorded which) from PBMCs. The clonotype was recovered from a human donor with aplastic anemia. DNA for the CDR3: TGTGCCACCAGTGACCTAAAGGGCTTTGAGCAGTTCTTC. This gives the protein CATSDLKGFEQFF.